These T cell receptor beta chains were read from a single sample in a study of cytomegalovirus exposure and HLA in healthy donors. Data came from immunoSEQ multiplex PCR; TCRdb stores just in-frame clones and leaves some out. The table shows some 130,000 clones, with roughly four fifths occurring only once. Sequencing input: PBMCs. The receptor source for this set is a man younger than 45 in good health and CMV-seropositive. CDR3s include the opening cysteine and the closing phenylalanine or tryptophan. The listing skips clone size in some rows; elsewhere it reads once, few, many or a size class.

length | J | size | V | CDR3
15 | TRBJ2-7 | NA | TRBV23-1 | CASSHSRDITYEQYF
13 | TRBJ2-1 | once | TRBV7-6 | CASSFNRDNEQFF
13 | TRBJ2-7 | NA | TRBV2 | CASGGYGYGEQYF
11 | TRBJ2-7 | NA | TRBV29-1 | CSVGSGYEQYF
16 | TRBJ2-2 | NA | TRBV10-1 | CASSESTGAMPGELFF
18 | TRBJ2-1 | NA | TRBV15 | CATSRDRLRATGNNEQFF
11 | TRBJ2-7 | NA | TRBV9 | CASSPSYEQYF
16 | TRBJ2-7 | NA | TRBV21-1 | CASSKACGGPSYEQYF
13 | TRBJ2-7 | NA | TRBV9 | CASSPQDFYEQYF
15 | TRBJ2-3 | NA | TRBV5-1 | CASSFSGAHTDTQYF
15 | TRBJ2-1 | NA | TRBV7-2 | CASSLASGNYNEQFF